This paragraph reports one TCR beta chain. Which antigen it targets is not known. Nothing much larger sits one base from this clone, and base qualities are not available. In total, roughly 670 healthy bone marrow donors made up the cohort. Cohort members were all nominally healthy when sampled, although unrecorded immune exposures were likely present. The donor was CMV seronegative and belonged to the group of several hundred seronegative cohort members. Each donor provided a peripheral blood sample, and peripheral blood mononuclear cells were used for TCR beta sequencing. The Qiagen DNeasy Blood Extraction Kit was used to extract genomic DNA from the blood cell samples. Deletion took 5 bases off V and 6 bases off J, with a span of 16 bases between the germline ends. The CDR3 goes from the cysteine to the phenylalanine over 14 residues. The sequence is cut down to CDR3 DNA, 42 bases in frame from base 1. CDR1 GTSNPN and CDR2 SVGIG were looked up in the germline V gene (reference sequence).

These data come from a study of cytomegalovirus exposure and HLA in healthy donors (dated by TCRdb to about 2017). About the full investigation: According to an earlier analysis of 587 of the donors, roughly 180 million T cells yielded roughly 110 million unique TCR beta sequences and approximately 300 Gb of sequence data. Roughly 310 gigabases of sequencing data and approximately 85 million unique TCR sequences were included in an early release covering 550 to 800 HLA-typed donors. Among the approximately 400 genotyped donors, 81% belonged to the genetic ancestry cluster associated with self-reported Caucasian donors. The aim of the study was to test whether cataloging public T cell receptors could identify signatures of past pathogen exposure. The study profiled the T cell repertoires of around 700 subjects by immunosequencing and related them to cytomegalovirus serostatus. A separate validation cohort of some 130 different subjects was used in addition to the roughly 670-subject first cohort. High-throughput TCR immunosequencing, statistical association of individual TCRs with disease status, and machine learning were combined to predict cytomegalovirus infection status. In a later analysis, previously published TCR beta repertoires from about 640 donors were re-analyzed and high-resolution HLA genotyping was added so that TCR occurrence patterns could be studied. The later analysis used no new phenotypic data to find candidate immune exposures, relying instead on TCR beta sequences and their occurrence across donors. To decide whether each TCR beta V gene segment behaved as functional or pseudogenic, an earlier analysis of several hundred of the donors relied on high-throughput TCR beta sequencing. Donor age, sex, ethnicity and CMV serostatus were collected together with the repertoire data. In a later genetic analysis, genome-wide SNP genotypes for about 60% of the 666 donors were used, and that subset was treated as a discovery cohort. All discovery cohort repertoires had been generated on a single sequencing platform. HLA typing included class I and class II loci at four-digit resolution. The number of typed donors differed by locus: about 629-630 for A, B, C, DRB1 and DQB1; some 500 for DQA1; approximately 600 for DPA1; and about 470 for DPB1. About five DR-DQ haplotypes were treated as single units for association and clustering because of strong linkage in the cohort. On average, around 200,000 unique TCR beta nucleotide sequences were sequenced per donor among 398 genotyped donors of the cohort, with roughly 18% of those sequences being non-productive.

The receptor library was made with the immunoSEQ multiplex PCR assay. For the multiplex PCR, a mixture combining 60 forward primers for TCR Vbeta segments and 13 reverse primers for TCR Jbeta segments was used. Amplification of the CDR3 region of rearranged TCR beta genes was performed with a multiplex PCR assay on genomic DNA. The Illumina HiSeq System was used to sequence the amplified TCR beta libraries as 87-base-pair reads. As for how the authors treated the data: In a later analysis, roughly 80 million unique TCR beta chains were counted across the approximately 670 repertoires, and approximately 9.9 million of these chains were shared by at least two donors. A nearest-neighbor algorithm error-corrected the raw reads and collapsed the reads into unique sequences, merging closely related sequences to remove PCR and sequencing errors. V, D and J gene segments were assigned by aligning CDR3 sequences to IMGT reference sequences. For a sequence to be retained, a match of at least six nucleotides was required to both a V gene segment and a J gene segment. Rearrangements were classified as productive when the CDR3 lacked stop codons and remained in frame with V and J, and all other rearrangements were classified as non-productive. CDR3 was defined by IMGT convention, running from the second conserved V-encoded cysteine to the conserved J-encoded phenylalanine. In an earlier analysis of around 570 of the donors, sequences lacking an unambiguous match to a single V gene segment were excluded. An earlier analysis of roughly 590 of the donors called V segments functional above 56.7% productive rearrangements and segregating when the between-donor standard deviation exceeded 5%. A statistical classification framework was built for diagnosing cytomegalovirus status from the catalog of TCR beta chain sequences. In a later analysis, TCR nucleotide sequences were compared against IMGT/GENE-DB human TR gene sequences so that V and J genes could be assigned. The TCRdist pipeline was used in a later analysis to assign CDR3 sequences and most-parsimonious VDJ recombination scenarios. A later analysis defined each TCR beta chain by its CDR3 amino acid sequence plus V-gene family, and excluded reads lacking a unique V-gene family. A later analysis removed 600 or so highly shared, low-generation-probability nucleotide sequences to deal with suspected cross-contamination and a sequencing artifact. In a later analysis, a clonal expansion index was calculated for each public chain from normalized within-repertoire ranks of inferred template counts. In a later analysis, generation probabilities were computed with a VDJ recombination model fitted to out-of-frame rearrangements, and the resulting probabilities were checked against IGoR. Hypergeometric tests were used in a later analysis to score TCR-TCR, TCR-HLA and TCR-CMV co-occurrence, with a repertoire-size bias correction applied to the TCR pairs. A later analysis estimated false discovery rates by permuting HLA or CMV assignments 20 times. In a later analysis, co-occurring TCRs were grouped using DBSCAN, with TCRdist sequence similarity added in when clustering inside HLA-allele-positive subsets. Repertoires with fewer than 30,000 or more than 120,000 public chains, plus five repertoires with anomalous nucleotide sharing, were excluded from co-occurrence clustering. The clones in this table, taken by TCRdb from immuneACCESS, are in-frame only. Not every clone is retained; where verified, under half of the shortfall comes from an unresolved V gene, and the cause of the rest is unknown. V, J and clone size were drawn from that table, and D and trimming were deduced from the DNA. A total of roughly 100,000 clones appear in this sample, roughly three quarters of them only once. 5.6% of the sample rests with the top ten.

The investigation overall reported the following: The classifier was reported to diagnose cytomegalovirus status with high specificity and sensitivity in both the original and validation cohorts. The sequencing pipeline was judged likely to have produced a cluster of highly shared sequence variants as a technical artifact. In a later analysis, HLA-associated TCR beta chains were found to be more clonally expanded and to have lower generation probabilities than equally common non-associated chains. Because some donors lacked HLA typing at each locus, the association tests relied only on the typed subset. V-gene and J-gene trimming of TCR beta chains was associated with a missense DCLRE1C variant in a later genetic analysis, and the association was replicated in an independent cohort. Assigning TCR associations to individual alleles was difficult when HLA alleles, especially DR and DQ, strongly co-occurred. CMV serostatus was the only immune exposure information available for the cohort. In an earlier analysis of roughly 560 of the donors, most TCR beta V segments were observed in productive rearrangements about 90% or about 30% of the time, broadly matching IMGT annotations. In a later analysis, most CMV-associated TCR beta chains were found to appear HLA-restricted, with HLA associations seemingly driven largely by CMV exposure. A total of 150 or so TCR beta chains were listed by the study as associated with cytomegalovirus. A further reported finding was that TCR beta sequences accurately predicted the HLA-A and HLA-B alleles for most subjects in the first cohort. At a false discovery rate of 0.05, a later analysis linked 16,951 TCR beta sequences to specific HLA alleles. According to a later analysis, parvovirus B19, influenza, CMV and Epstein-Barr virus appeared linked to several top co-occurrence clusters. This cohort had only TCR beta chains sequenced, and the lack of alpha or paired-chain data limited which features could be detected. A few of the identified cytomegalovirus-associated TCR beta chains were confirmed in vitro to be specific for cytomegalovirus antigens. Sequencing depth was assumed to be roughly uniform across donors in the presence/absence analyses, though that assumption may not hold. Seventeen rarely observed V segments, including chromosome 9 orphons, were excluded from the earlier analysis of about 500 of the donors because counts were too low. In a later analysis, the rate of TCR association differed among HLA loci, with DRB1 alleles having the most associated TCRs and HLA-C alleles having the fewest. Most TCR sequences were seen in very few donors, while some public TCRs were found in many individuals. According to a later genetic analysis, donors in an Asian-associated ancestry cluster had fewer N-insertions in productive TCRs than the roughly 700-donor mean. Some IMGT-functional V segments, including TRBV6-2 and TRBV6-3, could not be told apart with the 87-base-pair reads, so those segments were excluded. Linkage disequilibrium might explain the correlated functional status among segregating V segments, but an unknown experimental factor could not be ruled out. The authors suggested that the approach could potentially be extended to other disease states and immunological phenotypes.

Recombination connected TRBV30 to TRBJ1-4, with TRBD1 perhaps the D gene, on 6 matching bases. Sequenced input: PBMCs. The receptor's source is a male donor in good health and CMV-seronegative. The CDR3 reads CAWEGGRGYEKLFF. The sequenced DNA is TGTGCCTGGGAGGGGGGGAGGGGCTATGAAAAACTGTTTTTT.